These 12 T cell receptor beta chains were all obtained from the same sample, sequenced in a study of blood T cells in healthy people across ages. A second PCR of about 7 to 12 cycles used a sample-barcoded 5' primer and a J-beta primer mix. TCRdb reprocessed the 5' RACE reads via MiXCR and lists one record per CDR3 protein. The data show over 1,500,000 distinct CDR3 sequences, with about 39% seen just once and around 23% held by the top ten. Sequencing was performed on blood. These receptors all come from a human donor in good health.

The V and J genes are TRBV20-1 and TRBJ2-7; tentative D call: TRBD2 (6 bases). V gave up 6 bases and J gave up 2 bases, with 14 bases separating them. The germline V gene has CDR1 DFQATT and CDR2 SNEGSKA (reference sequence). The CDR3 totals 13 residues. The CDR3 is CSARDSIPYEQYF. The DNA of the CDR3 is TGCAGTGCCCGGGACTCAATCCCCTACGAGCAGTACTTC.

There are a few counts of this clonotype. The rearrangement links TRBV20-1 to TRBJ2-1, with 8 bases fitting TRBD1. The length of the CDR3 is 12 residues. Germline V gene sequence: CDR1 DFQATT, CDR2 SNEGSKA (reference sequence). The trim removed 6 bases at V and 9 bases at J, leaving 7 bases unmatched. This chain's CDR3 is CSAGGQEGEQFF. In nucleotides, the CDR3 is TGCAGTGCAGGGGGACAGGAGGGTGAGCAGTTCTTC.

This clonotype was found a few times. One end of the junction does not line up with germline, which may come from a read error. This chain links TRBV6-4 with TRBJ2-6, with D possibly being TRBD1 (5 bases). The CDR3 is made up of 14 amino acids. Looked up from germline, CDR1 is MRHNA and CDR2 is SNTAGT. Here the CDR3 DNA reads TGTGCCAGCAGTGACGAGGCTGGGGCCAGCGTCCTGACTTTC. Translation gives CASSDEAGASVLTF.

With regard to this clonotype: The germline gene is not matched at one end of the junction; a read error may be the cause. This sequence joins TRBV7-9 and TRBJ2-7, with 10 bases lining up with TRBD1. There are 14 residues in the CDR3. Germline V gene data show CDR1 as SEHNR and CDR2 as FQNEAQ (reference sequence). This chain's CDR3 is CAGSFGQGEDEQYF. The CDR3, as DNA: TGTGCCGGCAGCTTTGGACAGGGGGAGGACGAGCAGTACTTC.

The rearrangement uses TRBV7-9 and TRBJ2-1; perhaps TRBD1 as D (5 bases). The CDR3 spans 15 residues. Between the trimmed V and J ends, which lost 6 bases and 5 bases, there was a span of 17 bases. Germline V gene sequence: CDR1 SEHNR, CDR2 FQNEAQ (reference sequence). This chain's CDR3 is CASRPRKDINNEQFF. DNA of the CDR3: TGTGCCAGCAGACCACGCAAGGACATAAACAATGAGCAGTTCTTC.

The chain recombines TRBV3-1 with TRBJ2-7; D unresolved. The V and J ends lost 1 base and 5 bases respectively, with 18 bases between them. Germline CDR1 LGHDT, CDR2 YNNKEL (reference sequence). The CDR3 has 16 residues. The CDR3 region is CASSQADGPSVHEQYF. The CDR3 nucleotides are TGTGCCAGCAGCCAAGCCGACGGACCGTCTGTACACGAGCAGTACTTC.

The table lists this clonotype with many counts. This chain joins TRBV7-8 and TRBJ2-1; D call uncertain. The CDR3 loop spans 14 amino acids. V was trimmed by 0 bases and J by 12 bases, leaving 15 bases between them. The germline V gene encodes CDR1 SGHVS and CDR2 FQNEAQ. The CDR3 DNA reads TGTGCCAGCAGCTTAGCAACAGACACCTTCGGGCAGTTCTTC. This codes for CASSLATDTFGQFF.

This clonotype was observed a handful of times. The V and J genes are TRBV30 and TRBJ2-1; D not certain. With 0 bases removed from V and 5 bases from J, the gap between germline ends came to 11 bases. Germline-derived CDR1 and CDR2 are GTSNPN and SVGIG (reference sequence). CDR3 size: 14 residues. CDR3 region: CAWSVYLSDNEQFF. The CDR3 region has the DNA TGTGCCTGGAGTGTTTACCTTTCGGACAATGAGCAGTTCTTC. Full variable domain (outside the CDR3, taken from reference TRBV30 and TRBJ2-1): SQTIHQWPATLVQPVGSPLSLECTVEGTSNPNLYWYRQAAGRGLQLLFYSVGIGQISSEVPQNLSASRPQDRQFILSSKKLLLSDSGFYLCAWSVYLSDNEQFFGPGTRLTVL.

Details on this clonotype: Mismatch with germline at one junction end may stem from a read error. This chain connects TRBV4-3 to TRBJ2-4; TRBD2 matches at 10 bases. The DNA end is a closer match to TRBJ2-7, so the J assignment may be wrong. The germline V gene encodes CDR1 LGHNA and CDR2 YSLEER. This CDR3 comprises 16 residues. The CDR3 here is CAGSQDEGTSAYEQYF. The CDR3 bases are TGCGCCGGCAGCCAAGATGAGGGGACTAGCGCGTACGAGCAGTACTTC.

This clonotype was recorded a few times. This chain uses TRBV6-5 with TRBJ1-5, with D unresolved. The CDR3 is 13 residues long. V was cut by 2 bases and J by 4 bases, with 6 bases left in between. Looked up from germline, CDR1 is MNHEY and CDR2 is SVGAGI. CDR3 residues: CASSYGYNQPQHF. The CDR3 nucleotides are TGTGCCAGCAGTTACGGTTATAATCAGCCCCAGCATTTT.

The chain recombines TRBV12-3 or TRBV12-4 with TRBJ2-3; no definite D call. The CDR3 loop spans 12 amino acids. The V gene lost 6 bases and the J gene lost 5 bases, with 9 bases spanning the gap. The CDR3 here is CASRVREDTQYF. The CDR3 nucleotides read TGTGCCAGCAGAGTTAGGGAAGATACGCAGTATTTT.

This clonotype was observed once. The chain links TRBV4-2 to TRBJ1-2, with unresolved D. The CDR3 length is 13 residues. V was cut by 3 bases and J by 5 bases, with 10 bases left in between. The germline gives CDR1 LGHNA, CDR2 YNFKEQ. The CDR3 spells CASSQSGCYGYTF. CDR3 nucleotide sequence: TGTGCCAGCAGCCAGTCGGGGTGTTATGGCTACACCTTC.